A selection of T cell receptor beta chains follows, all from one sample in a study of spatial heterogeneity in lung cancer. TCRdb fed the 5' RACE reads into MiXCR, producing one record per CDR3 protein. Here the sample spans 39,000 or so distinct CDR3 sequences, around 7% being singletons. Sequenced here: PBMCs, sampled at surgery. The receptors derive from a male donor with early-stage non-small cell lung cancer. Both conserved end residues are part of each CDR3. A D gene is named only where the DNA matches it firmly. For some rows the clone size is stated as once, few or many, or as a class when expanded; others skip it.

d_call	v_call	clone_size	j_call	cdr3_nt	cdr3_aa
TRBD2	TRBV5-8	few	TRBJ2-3	TGTGCCAGCACCCGGGGGACTAGCGGGACAGATACGCAGTATTTT	CASTRGTSGTDTQYF
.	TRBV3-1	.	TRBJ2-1	TGTGCCAGCAGACTAGGTGGCCGAACGAACAATGAGCAGTTCTTC	CASRLGGRTNNEQFF
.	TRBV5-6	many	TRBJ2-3	TGTGCCAGCAGCTACGCGGAGGCAGATACGCAGTATTTT	CASSYAEADTQYF
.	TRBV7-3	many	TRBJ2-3	TGTGCCAGCAGCCCGGATGCGGGGACAGATACGCAGTATTTT	CASSPDAGTDTQYF
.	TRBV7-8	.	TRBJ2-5	TGTGCCAGCAGCTTAAGACGTACCCAAGAGACCCAGTACTTC	CASSLRRTQETQYF
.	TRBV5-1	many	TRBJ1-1	TGCGCCAGCAGCTTGGAACCGGACAACACTGAAGCTTTCTTT	CASSLEPDNTEAFF
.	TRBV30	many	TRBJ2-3	TGTGCCTACGATACGGATACGCAGTATTTT	CAYDTDTQYF
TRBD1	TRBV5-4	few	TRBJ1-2	TGTGCCAGCAGCTTGGGCAGTCCCGGGACAGGGGTCTATGGCTACACCTTC	CASSLGSPGTGVYGYTF
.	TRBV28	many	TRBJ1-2	TGTGCCAGCAGTTCGGGCCTCTGGGGCTACACCTTC	CASSSGLWGYTF
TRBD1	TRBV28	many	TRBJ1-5	TGTGCCAGCAGTCCCACGACAGGGGTCAGCTCCAATCAGCCCCAGCATTTT	CASSPTTGVSSNQPQHF
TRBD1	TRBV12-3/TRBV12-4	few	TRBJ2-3	TGTGCCAGCAGTTTGGGAAAAGGGACAGCAGGGGCAGATACGCAGTATTTT	CASSLGKGTAGADTQYF
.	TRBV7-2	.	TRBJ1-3	TGTGCCAGCAGCCCGGGACATCGGAACACCATATATTTT	CASSPGHRNTIYF
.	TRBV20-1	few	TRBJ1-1	TGCAGCGCTACACAGATGAACACTGAAGCTTTCTTT	CSATQMNTEAFF
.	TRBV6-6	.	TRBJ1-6	TGTGCCAGCACCCTCCCACAGAATTCACCCCTCCACTTT	CASTLPQNSPLHF
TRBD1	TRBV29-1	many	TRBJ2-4	TGCAGCGCCGCACCGGGACAGGTAGCCAAAAACATTCAGTACTTC	CSAAPGQVAKNIQYF
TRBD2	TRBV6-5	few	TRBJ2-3	TGTGCCAGCTCTCGGGCTGCGGGAGACGGTGGAGATACGCAGTATTTT	CASSRAAGDGGDTQYF